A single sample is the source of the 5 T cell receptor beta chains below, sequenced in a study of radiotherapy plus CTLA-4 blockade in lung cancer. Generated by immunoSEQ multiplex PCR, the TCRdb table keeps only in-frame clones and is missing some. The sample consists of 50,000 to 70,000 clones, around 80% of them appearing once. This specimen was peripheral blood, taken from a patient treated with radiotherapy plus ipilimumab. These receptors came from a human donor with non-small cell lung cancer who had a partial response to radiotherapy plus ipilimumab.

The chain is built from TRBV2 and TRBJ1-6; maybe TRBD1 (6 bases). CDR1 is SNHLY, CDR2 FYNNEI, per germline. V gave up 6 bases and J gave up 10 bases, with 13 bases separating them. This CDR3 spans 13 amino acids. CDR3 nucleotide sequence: TGTGCCAGCAGGTCGGACAGCGGATCACCCCTCCACTTT. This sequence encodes CASRSDSGSPLHF.

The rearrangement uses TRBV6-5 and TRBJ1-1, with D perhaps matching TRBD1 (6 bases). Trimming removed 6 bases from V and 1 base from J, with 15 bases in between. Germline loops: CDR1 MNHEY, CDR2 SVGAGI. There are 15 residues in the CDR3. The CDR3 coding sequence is TGTGCCAGCAGAGATGACAGGACGAGGAACACTGAAGCTTTCTTT. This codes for CASRDDRTRNTEAFF.

The CDR3 spells CASNLGGENIQYF. The CDR3 DNA reads as TGTGCCAGCAACCTAGGGGGGGAAAACATTCAGTACTTC. The chain links TRBV7-2 to TRBJ2-4; TRBD2 might be the D (7 bases). CDR1 SGHTA and CDR2 FQGNSA come from the germline V gene. The CDR3 totals 13 residues. V was clipped by 7 bases and J by 5 bases, with 12 bases between them.

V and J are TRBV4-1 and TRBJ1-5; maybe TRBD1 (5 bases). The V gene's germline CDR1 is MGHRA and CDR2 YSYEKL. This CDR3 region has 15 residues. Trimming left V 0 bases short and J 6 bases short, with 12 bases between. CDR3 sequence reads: CASSQDITGAQPQHF. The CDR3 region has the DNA TGCGCCAGCAGCCAAGATATTACAGGCGCTCAGCCCCAGCATTTT.

The CDR3, as DNA: TGTGCCAGCAACAAGGACGGGAATGGGTACACTGAAGCTTTCTTT. Protein: CASNKDGNGYTEAFF. This rearrangement joins TRBV9 to TRBJ1-1; D gene uncertain. The germline V and J ends were trimmed by 6 bases and 3 bases, with 18 bases remaining between them. Germline V lookup: CDR1 SGDLS, CDR2 YYNGEE. The CDR3 extends over 15 amino acids.